The rows below give T cell receptor beta chains drawn from one sample of a study of CD8+CD57+ T cells in acquired aplastic anemia. MiXCR was run by TCRdb on the reads, yielding one entry per CDR3 protein. The table has around 430,000 distinct CDR3 sequences, under 40% seen once. The source material was sorted CD4+, CD8+, or CD8+CD57+ T cells (not recorded which) from PBMCs. All receptors derive from a human donor with aplastic anemia. CDR3s include the opening cysteine and the closing phenylalanine or tryptophan. The D gene is left open where the match is weak. For some rows the clone size is stated as once, few or many, or as a class when expanded; others skip it.

J gene,clone size,D gene,V gene,CDR3 DNA,CDR3 protein
TRBJ2-1,many,TRBD2,TRBV29-1,TGCAGCGTTGACGAGCGGGAGTTCGGGAATGAGCAGTTCTTC,CSVDEREFGNEQFF
TRBJ2-5,-,-,TRBV19,TGTGCCAGCTCACGAGGCAGTGGGGGCAGCCAAGAGACCCAGTACTTC,CASSRGSGGSQETQYF
TRBJ1-2,-,-,TRBV2,TGTGCCGGGAGGCCAGGGATTCTAAACTATGGCTACACCTTC,CAGRPGILNYGYTF
TRBJ2-2,many,-,TRBV19,TGTGCCAGTAGTATGACCGGGACGAATACCGGGGAGCTGTTTTTT,CASSMTGTNTGELFF
TRBJ1-5,many,-,TRBV14,TGTGCCAGCAGCCCCCGGGGGTATGATCAGCCCCAGCATTTT,CASSPRGYDQPQHF
TRBJ1-2,many,TRBD1,TRBV19,TGTGCCAGTAGTATCGGCCAGGGGGCTAGTGGCTACACCTTC,CASSIGQGASGYTF
TRBJ2-2,-,-,TRBV7-8,TGTGCCAGCAGCTTATCAGCCACAGGGGAGCTGTTTTTT,CASSLSATGELFF
TRBJ2-5,many,TRBD2,TRBV20-1,TGCAGTGCTAGAGGGGCTAGCGGGAGTGAGGAGACCCAGTACTTC,CSARGASGSEETQYF
TRBJ1-6,-,TRBD1,TRBV2,TGTGCCAGCAGTAAGGACAGGGAGGCGTCCTTCCACTTT,CASSKDREASFHF
TRBJ1-4,-,-,TRBV30,TGTGCCTCTCATGGAGAAAAACTGTTTTTT,CASHGEKLFF
TRBJ2-1,few,TRBD1,TRBV10-3,TGTGCCATCAGTGGTTATACAGGGGAAGTCGAGCAGTTCTTC,CAISGYTGEVEQFF
TRBJ2-7,many,TRBD1,TRBV7-6,TGTGCCAGCAGCATAAGACAGGGGGCTACCTACGAGCAGTACTTC,CASSIRQGATYEQYF
TRBJ1-2,-,-,TRBV5-4,TGTGCCAGCAGCCCGGTGGCTGCGGAAAACTATGGCTACACCTTC,CASSPVAAENYGYTF
TRBJ2-3,-,-,TRBV27,TGTGCCAGCAGTTCTACATTGCTAGCGTGGGGACGTACGCAGTATTTT,CASSSTLLAWGRTQYF
TRBJ1-2,-,-,TRBV5-5,TGTGCCAGCAGCCAGACTGGCAGGAGGAATGGCTACACCTTC,CASSQTGRRNGYTF
TRBJ1-2,many,TRBD1,TRBV20-1,TGCAGTGCTAGAGATCGGCTTGCAGGGGGCGAGAACTATGGCTACACCTTC,CSARDRLAGGENYGYTF
TRBJ1-2,many,-,TRBV19,TGTGCCAGTAGTATAGGGGACGGCTACACCTTC,CASSIGDGYTF
TRBJ1-2,-,TRBD1,TRBV25-1,TGTGCCAGCAGTGCTAGGGACAGGGACTATGGCTACACCTTC,CASSARDRDYGYTF
TRBJ1-1,-,-,TRBV6-1,TGTGCCAGCAGCAGACACCACAACACTGAAGCTTTCTTT,CASSRHHNTEAFF
TRBJ1-2,-,TRBD1,TRBV12-5,TGTGCTAGTGGTAAGTCGGGACAGGGGGCTAGAGGCTACACCTTC,CASGKSGQGARGYTF
TRBJ2-7,many,TRBD2,TRBV7-2,TGTGCCAGCAGCCGGGGGGCGGGAGGTCGTCCGCAGTACTTC,CASSRGAGGRPQYF
TRBJ2-5,-,TRBD1,TRBV27,TGTGCCAGCAGTCCCTACTACCGGGACAGGGGTAGTGAGACCCAGTACTTC,CASSPYYRDRGSETQYF
TRBJ2-1,-,TRBD2,TRBV20-1,TGCAGTGCTAGGCGCCGCGGGGGTGTTCACAATGAGCAGTTCTTC,CSARRRGGVHNEQFF
TRBJ2-1,many,TRBD2,TRBV15,TGTGCCACCAGAAGAGGGACTAGCGGGAGTGAGAAGTTCTTC,CATRRGTSGSEKFF
TRBJ2-7,few,-,TRBV9,TGTGCCAGCAGCGTAGATCCTAGCTTTTACGAGCAGTACTTC,CASSVDPSFYEQYF
TRBJ1-1,-,-,TRBV9,TGTGCCAGCAGCGCCAACAGCAACACTGAAGCTTTCTTT,CASSANSNTEAFF
TRBJ2-7,few,-,TRBV20-1,TGCAGTGCAATACCCGGGACCTCGAGTTACGAGCAGTACTTC,CSAIPGTSSYEQYF
TRBJ2-1,-,TRBD2,TRBV20-1,TGCAGTGCTAGAGATCCATTAGCGGGGGCAAGCTCCTACAATGAGCAGTTCTTC,CSARDPLAGASSYNEQFF
TRBJ1-4,-,TRBD1,TRBV2,TGTGCCAGCGGCTGGACAGGGCCGGGACTAGCAACTAATGAAAAACTGTTTTTT,CASGWTGPGLATNEKLFF
TRBJ2-7,-,-,TRBV10-3,TGTGCCATCAGTAGTCTCGGGGCCAATTCGGACGAGCAGTACTTC,CAISSLGANSDEQYF
TRBJ2-1,few,-,TRBV7-7,TGTGCTAGCAGCCCCGGTAGAGGGGTCGATGAGCAGTCCTTC,CASSPGRGVDEQSF
TRBJ1-2,many,TRBD1,TRBV7-2,TGTGCCAGCAGCTTAGCGCTCGAACGGGGACAGACATATGGCTACACCTTC,CASSLALERGQTYGYTF
TRBJ2-7,many,TRBD2,TRBV2,TGTGCCAGCAGTGAAACCACTGCGGGGGGCGAGCAGTACTTC,CASSETTAGGEQYF
TRBJ2-5,many,TRBD2,TRBV29-1,TGCAGCGTAGGGACTAGCGGAGAAGAGACCCAGTACTTC,CSVGTSGEETQYF
TRBJ1-1,-,TRBD1,TRBV11-1,TGTGCCAGCAGCTCTTACGGGACAGGAGCCTTCTTT,CASSSYGTGAFF
TRBJ1-3,-,-,TRBV19,TGTGCCAGTAGTATACTTGACAGAATGAACTCTGGAAACACCATATATTTT,CASSILDRMNSGNTIYF
TRBJ1-1,-,-,TRBV20-1,TGCAGTGCCTCAGAAGGGGGTGACACTGAAGCTTTCTTT,CSASEGGDTEAFF
TRBJ1-1,few,-,TRBV5-1,TGCGCCAGCAGCCCACAGGGTATAACTGAAGCTTTCTTT,CASSPQGITEAFF
TRBJ2-1,-,TRBD2,TRBV20-1,TGCAGTGCTTCGCCGTTGGGAGCGGGAGCTCTGAATGAGCAGTTCTTC,CSASPLGAGALNEQFF
TRBJ2-1,-,-,TRBV15,TGTGCCACCAGCAGACGGGCCGAAGGACGGGATGAGCAGTTCTTC,CATSRRAEGRDEQFF
TRBJ2-1,-,-,TRBV19,TGTGCCAGTAGTATAGATTTCGGCCTCACAGAGGGGTTCTTC,CASSIDFGLTEGFF
TRBJ2-1,-,TRBD2,TRBV20-1,TGCAGTGCTGGACTAGCGGGACTCTACAATGAGCAGTTCTTC,CSAGLAGLYNEQFF